Each of the 25 T cell receptor beta chains below was sequenced from the same sample in a study of blood T cell repertoires in COVID-19. Using immunoSEQ multiplex PCR, the repertoire was profiled, and TCRdb retains in-frame clones only, with some absent. Of about 150,000 clones listed, more than 65% are singletons. Sequencing used peripheral blood. The receptors stem from a man between 60 and 75 years old with acute or convalescent COVID-19.

The rearrangement joins TRBV5-1 to TRBJ2-7, with 10 bases fitting TRBD1. With V trimmed by 4 bases and J by 9 bases, 7 bases remained unmatched. The CDR3 runs to 13 residues. Germline V gene lookup returns CDR1 SGHRS and CDR2 YFSETQ. The CDR3 here is CASSTGQGGLQYF. CDR3 coding DNA: TGCGCCAGCAGCACCGGACAGGGGGGCTTGCAGTACTTC.

J is TRBJ2-1 and V is TRBV30; 9 positions match TRBD2. Trimming at V came to 2 bases and at J to 9 bases, leaving 11 bases not matched to a gene. This CDR3 is 15 amino acids long. Germline values: CDR1 GTSNPN, CDR2 SVGIG (reference sequence). The CDR3 coding sequence is TGTGCCTGGAGTCCATTAGCGGGAGCCAGCGGTGAGCAGTTCTTC. Encoded protein: CAWSPLAGASGEQFF. Looking up the rest from reference TRBV30 and TRBJ2-1 gives the full variable domain: SQTIHQWPATLVQPVGSPLSLECTVEGTSNPNLYWYRQAAGRGLQLLFYSVGIGQISSEVPQNLSASRPQDRQFILSSKKLLLSDSGFYLCAWSPLAGASGEQFFGPGTRLTVL.

This sequence joins TRBV7-2 and TRBJ1-3; TRBD1 is a possible D gene (5 bases). CDR1 SGHTA and CDR2 FQGNSA come from the germline V gene. The CDR3 runs 18 residues. Trimming cost V 1 base and J 4 bases, with 20 bases left between them. The CDR3 protein is CASSLENLWGRPGNTIYF. The DNA for the CDR3 is TGTGCCAGCAGCTTAGAGAACCTGTGGGGCAGGCCAGGAAACACCATATATTTT.

The chain has TRBV6-2 or TRBV6-3 and TRBJ2-7, with a tentative D call TRBD1 (6 bases). Trimming took 2 bases from V and 6 from J, leaving 14 bases between them. CDR1 is MNHEY and CDR2 is SVGEGT in the germline V gene. The CDR3 covers 14 residues. The CDR3 is CASSYGGLVLEQYF. In DNA form, the CDR3 reads TGTGCCAGCAGTTACGGGGGCCTAGTCCTCGAGCAGTACTTC.

This clone was observed a few times. This chain connects TRBV19 to TRBJ2-1; 9 bases line up with TRBD2. Unmatched junction bases numbered 7, after V lost 7 bases and J lost 0 bases. The CDR3 is made up of 16 amino acids. CDR1 is LNHDA, CDR2 SQIVND, per germline (reference sequence). In DNA form, the CDR3 reads TGTGCCAGTACCCCCACTAGCGGGCGCTCCTACAATGAGCAGTTCTTC. It specifies CASTPTSGRSYNEQFF. The complete variable domain, with remaining parts taken from reference TRBV19 and TRBJ2-1, reads DGGITQSPKYLFRKEGQNVTLSCEQNLNHDAMYWYRQDPGQGLRLIYYSQIVNDFQKGDIAEGYSVSREKKESFPLTVTSAQKNPTAFYLCASTPTSGRSYNEQFFGPGTRLTVL.

V gene TRBV30 combines with J gene TRBJ1-1; no clear D gene. Looked up from germline, CDR1 is GTSNPN and CDR2 is SVGIG (reference sequence). Trimming took off 4 bases at V and 1 base at J, with 7 bases between the two ends. The CDR3 loop spans 12 amino acids. The CDR3 is CAWTTGNTEAFF. The CDR3, as DNA: TGTGCCTGGACAACGGGGAACACTGAAGCTTTCTTT.

Comments on this clone: The same CDR3 is also encoded by other DNA sequences in this sample. The chain uses TRBV25-1 and TRBJ2-7; TRBD1 might be the D (5 bases). The CDR3 has 12 residues. With 4 bases removed from V and 4 bases from J, the gap between germline ends came to 8 bases. Germline lookup yields CDR1 MGHDK and CDR2 SYGVNS. The CDR3 bases are TGTGCCAGCAGTGGGCAGGGATACGAGCAGTACTTC. This codes for CASSGQGYEQYF.

The chain joins TRBV6-1 to TRBJ2-7; 7 bases match TRBD2. Germline CDR1 reads MNHNS; CDR2 reads SASEGT. This CDR3 has 15 amino acids. V was clipped by 1 base and J by 2 bases; unmatched bases: 5. In DNA, the CDR3 is TGTGCCAGCAGTGAAGGCGCGCTAGCGGCCTACGAGCAGTACTTC. Protein product: CASSEGALAAYEQYF.

This rearrangement joins TRBV4-2 to TRBJ1-2; tentative D call: TRBD1 (5 bases). With 0 bases removed from V and 8 bases from J, the gap between germline ends came to 25 bases. The CDR3 runs to 18 residues. Germline CDR1 is LGHNA and CDR2 is YNFKEQ. CDR3 amino acids: CASSQDLAWVAAGHGYTF. The CDR3 DNA follows: TGTGCCAGCAGCCAAGATTTGGCTTGGGTCGCGGCAGGGCACGGCTACACCTTC.

The chain uses TRBV5-1 and TRBJ1-1; a weak D match, TRBD1 (5 bases). CDR3 length equals 15 residues. The V end lost 0 bases, the J end lost 1 base, and 10 bases lay between the germline ends. In germline, CDR1 is SGHRS, CDR2 YFSETQ. The CDR3 reads CASSLVTGENTEAFF. In DNA form, the CDR3 reads TGCGCCAGCAGCTTGGTGACGGGGGAGAACACTGAAGCTTTCTTT.

The chain employs TRBV28 and TRBJ2-7, with D tentatively TRBD1 (6 bases). Germline V lookup: CDR1 MDHEN, CDR2 SYDVKM. CDR3 length: 13 residues. Trimming took 7 bases from V and 6 from J, leaving 16 bases between them. The CDR3 loop is CASTPTPGVEQYF. As DNA, the CDR3 is TGTGCCAGCACCCCAACCCCAGGGGTCGAGCAGTACTTC. Full variable domain (missing parts from reference TRBV28 and TRBJ2-7): DVKVTQSSRYLVKRTGEKVFLECVQDMDHENMFWYRQDPGLGLRLIYFSYDVKMKEKGDIPEGYSVSREKKERFSLILESASTNQTSMYLCASTPTPGVEQYFGPGTRLTVT.

The chain recombines TRBV27 with TRBJ2-2; the D is unclear. The CDR3 contains 14 residues. Germline V lookup: CDR1 MNHEY, CDR2 SMNVEV (reference sequence). V dropped 0 bases and J dropped 4 bases, with 6 bases sitting between them. The CDR3 here is CASSLSWPTGELFF. In DNA form, the CDR3 reads TGTGCCAGCAGTTTATCCTGGCCCACCGGGGAGCTGTTTTTT.

The chain carries TRBV24-1 and TRBJ2-1; 8 nucleotides align to TRBD1. Germline V gene data show CDR1 as KGHDR and CDR2 as SFDVKD. Losses at the gene ends were 4 bases for V and 4 bases for J; bases not matched to a gene: 5. The length of the CDR3 is 15 residues. CDR3 sequence (DNA): TGTGCCACCAGTGACTTGACAGGGGAGTACAATGAGCAGTTCTTC. This gives the protein CATSDLTGEYNEQFF.

The gene calls are TRBV6-5 and TRBJ2-7; D might be TRBD2 (5 bases). The CDR3 extends over 14 amino acids. Per germline, CDR1 MNHEY and CDR2 SVGAGI. V was pared by 10 bases and J by 0 bases, with 16 bases between. CDR3 region: CATGGVGNSYEQYF. Here the CDR3 DNA reads TGTGCCACTGGAGGCGTCGGCAACTCCTACGAGCAGTACTTC.

The chain links TRBV7-3 to TRBJ1-1; TRBD1 agrees at 7 bases. The CDR3 length is 15 residues. The germline gives CDR1 SGHTA, CDR2 FQGTGA. With V trimmed by 3 bases and J by 4 bases, 8 bases remained unmatched. As DNA, the CDR3 is TGTGCCAGCAGCTTGGGCAACAGGGGAGGCACTGAAGCTTTCTTT. This codes for CASSLGNRGGTEAFF.

This clone was seen only once. The gene calls are TRBV6-5 and TRBJ2-1, with a tentative D call TRBD2 (5 bases). The CDR3 consists of 13 residues. Germline V gene data show CDR1 as MNHEY and CDR2 as SVGAGI. Deletions cut 6 bases from V and 7 bases from J, with 13 bases between. The CDR3: CASRSRPGNEQFF. The CDR3 DNA is TGTGCCAGCAGATCTAGACCGGGGAATGAGCAGTTCTTC.

The chain is built from TRBV11-2 and TRBJ2-1; the D gene is possibly TRBD2 (5 bases). Germline loops: CDR1 SGHAT, CDR2 FQNNGV. The CDR3 is 12 amino acids. Deletions cut 1 base from V and 14 bases from J, with 12 bases between. This chain's CDR3 is CASSLVGTGEFF. The CDR3 nucleotides are TGTGCCAGCAGCTTAGTCGGCACCGGGGAGTTCTTC.

CDR3 protein: CASSLGGGMGTQYF. The CDR3 DNA follows: TGTGCCAGCAGCTTAGGTGGGGGGATGGGGACCCAGTACTTC. The chain carries TRBV7-6 and TRBJ2-5, with D perhaps matching TRBD2 (6 bases). The CDR3 runs to 14 residues. Trimming shortened V by 1 base and J by 7 bases, and 13 bases separated the two germline ends. The germline gives CDR1 SGHVS, CDR2 FNYEAQ.

This clone occurred many times. The chain couples TRBV4-1 to TRBJ1-4; D is uncertain. Per germline, CDR1 MGHRA and CDR2 YSYEKL. The CDR3 is made up of 15 amino acids. V lost 4 bases and J lost 4, with 13 bases in between. The CDR3 nucleotides are TGCGCCAGCAGCCTGCGCGAGGCCAGTAATGAAAAACTGTTTTTT. It is translated as CASSLREASNEKLFF.

The genes are TRBV29-1 and TRBJ2-2; 13 bases fit TRBD2. Germline CDR1 SQVTM, CDR2 ANQGSEA. Losses at the gene ends were 6 bases for V and 8 bases for J; bases not matched to a gene: 3. The CDR3 is 13 residues long. The CDR3 reads CSVRTSGSGELFF. DNA of the CDR3: TGCAGCGTCAGGACTAGCGGGAGTGGGGAGCTGTTTTTT.

V is TRBV28 and J is TRBJ1-5; maybe TRBD1 (6 bases). The length of the CDR3 is 14 residues. Germline-derived CDR1 and CDR2 are MDHEN and SYDVKM. Trimming stripped 8 bases from V and 7 bases from J, with 18 bases between. CDR3 protein: CASSTSQGSQPQHF. The CDR3 DNA sequence: TGTGCCAGCTCGACTTCGCAGGGGTCCCAGCCCCAGCATTTT.

The rearrangement links TRBV3-1 (or the pseudogene TRBV3-2) to TRBJ1-5, with no clear D. Germline CDR1 is LGHDT and CDR2 is YNNKEL (reference sequence). The CDR3 runs 15 residues. Trimming removed 1 base at V and 1 base at J, with 8 bases between. The CDR3 DNA is TGTGCCAGCAGCCAAGGGGCCGGAAGCAATCAGCCCCAGCATTTT. It translates to CASSQGAGSNQPQHF.

This clone was seen ten or more times. The chain recombines TRBV6-5 with TRBJ2-5; maybe TRBD2 (6 bases). CDR1 is MNHEY, CDR2 SVGAGI, per germline. The CDR3 contains 13 residues. Trimming took 2 bases from V and 5 from J, leaving 9 bases between them. The CDR3 bases are TGTGCCAGCAGTTACGCGGGGTTGGAGACCCAGTACTTC. This encodes CASSYAGLETQYF.

The V call is TRBV10-3, the J call TRBJ2-7; the match to TRBD2 covers 14 bases. With V trimmed by 5 bases and J by 2 bases, 8 bases remained unmatched. This CDR3 region has 17 residues. Germline values: CDR1 ENHRY, CDR2 SYGVKD. CDR3 nucleotides: TGTGCCATCAGTACCCCCGGGACTAGCGGGAGACCCTACGAGCAGTACTTC. It translates to CAISTPGTSGRPYEQYF.

This chain joins TRBV7-8 and TRBJ1-4, with D possibly TRBD1 on 5 matching bases. The germline V gene has CDR1 SGHVS and CDR2 FQNEAQ. CDR3 length: 15 residues. The ends were cut back, 2 bases at V and 2 bases at J, with 9 bases in the middle. Written as DNA, the CDR3 is TGTGCCAGCAGCTTACGGGGGACTACTAATGAAAAACTGTTTTTT. Translated: CASSLRGTTNEKLFF.